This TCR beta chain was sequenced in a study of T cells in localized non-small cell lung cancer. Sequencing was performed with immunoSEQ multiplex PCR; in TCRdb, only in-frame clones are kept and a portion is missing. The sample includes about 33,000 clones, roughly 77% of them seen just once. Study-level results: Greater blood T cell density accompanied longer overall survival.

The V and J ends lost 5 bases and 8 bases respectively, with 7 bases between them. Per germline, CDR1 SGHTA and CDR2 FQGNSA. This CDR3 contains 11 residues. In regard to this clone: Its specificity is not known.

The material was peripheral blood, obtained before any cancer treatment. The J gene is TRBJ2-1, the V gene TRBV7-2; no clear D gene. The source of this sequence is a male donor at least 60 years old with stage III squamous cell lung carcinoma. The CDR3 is CASSPLYEQFF. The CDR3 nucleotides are TGTGCCAGCAGCCCGCTGTATGAGCAGTTCTTC.